These T cell receptor beta chains were read from a single sample in a study of blood T cells in healthy people across ages. TCRdb fed the 5' RACE reads into MiXCR, producing one record per CDR3 protein. The data hold around 1,000,000 distinct CDR3 sequences, with approximately 25% observed a single time. These data were likewise used in another study, on T cells of mothers and their children.

The sample was blood. These TCRs come from a girl between 2 and 10 years old in good health. Both conserved end residues are part of each CDR3. D genes are given only for firm matches. A row's size may be missing; if present it is once, few, many or a size class.

v_call,clone_size,j_call,d_call,cdr3_nt,cdr3_aa
TRBV6-5,few,TRBJ2-6,NA,TGTGCCAGCAGTTACGGCCAGGGGAGCTCTGGGGCCAACGTCCTGACTTTC,CASSYGQGSSGANVLTF
TRBV7-3,NA,TRBJ2-2,TRBD1,TGTGCCAGCAGCTCGTACAGGGGGAACACCGGGGAGCTGTTTTTT,CASSSYRGNTGELFF
TRBV20-1,NA,TRBJ2-5,TRBD2,TGCAATGCTAGCGGGACACCAGACCTAGAGACCCAGTACTTC,CNASGTPDLETQYF
TRBV20-1,NA,TRBJ2-7,NA,TGCAGTGCAAAGGACCTCACCTACGAGCAGTACTTC,CSAKDLTYEQYF
TRBV14,NA,TRBJ2-7,TRBD1,TGTGCCAGCAGCCATGGCAGGGGGCCTTACGAGCAGTACTTC,CASSHGRGPYEQYF
TRBV6-5,NA,TRBJ2-7,NA,TGTGCCAGCAGTAACAACCGGGACTGGGCTTGGGAGCAGTACTTC,CASSNNRDWAWEQYF
TRBV11-2,NA,TRBJ2-5,TRBD2,TGTGCCAGCAGCTTAACTAGCGGTTTCCAAGAGACCCAGTACTTC,CASSLTSGFQETQYF
TRBV28,few,TRBJ2-1,TRBD2,TGTGTCGCGGGAGATTGGACCTACAATGAGCAGTTCTTC,CVAGDWTYNEQFF
TRBV12-3/TRBV12-4,many,TRBJ1-2,NA,TGTGCCAGCAGTTTACGGGGTGTTAGCTATGGCTACACCTTC,CASSLRGVSYGYTF
TRBV6-5,NA,TRBJ2-5,NA,TGTGCCAGCAGTTACTCGTGGGCTGGAGAGACCCAGTACTTC,CASSYSWAGETQYF
TRBV12-3/TRBV12-4,NA,TRBJ1-3,NA,TGTGCCAGCAGCTCCGACCCTTCTGGAAACACCATATATTTT,CASSSDPSGNTIYF
TRBV7-2,few,TRBJ1-1,NA,TGTGCCAGCAGCTTGAAACAGATAATGAACACTGAAGCTTTCTTT,CASSLKQIMNTEAFF
TRBV5-1,few,TRBJ1-1,NA,TGCGCCAGCAGCTTGGAAGCCAGCGTGAACACTGAAGCTTTCTTT,CASSLEASVNTEAFF
TRBV11-2,NA,TRBJ2-5,NA,TGTGCCAGCAGCTTAATGTCGACCGTGGAGACCCAGTACTTC,CASSLMSTVETQYF
TRBV6-1,NA,TRBJ2-4,TRBD1,TGTGCCAGCACCGGGGACAGGGAGAACATTCAGTACTTC,CASTGDRENIQYF
TRBV4-1,NA,TRBJ2-5,NA,TGCGCCAGCAGCCAGGATAATTTGCCCCAGTACTTC,CASSQDNLPQYF
TRBV29-1,NA,TRBJ2-3,NA,TGCAGCGTTGAAGCTTGGGCGGGTGGGGTCCCAGGTACGCAGTATTTT,CSVEAWAGGVPGTQYF
TRBV7-6,NA,TRBJ1-4,NA,TGTGCCAGCAGCTTACCGGACCCTAATGAAAAACTGTTTTTT,CASSLPDPNEKLFF
TRBV7-2,many,TRBJ1-1,TRBD1,TGTGCCAGCAGCTACGGGACAGGGAACACTGAAGCTTTCTTT,CASSYGTGNTEAFF
TRBV4-2,few,TRBJ2-7,TRBD2,TGTGCCAGCAGCCAGGGACTAGCGGGGGGCTCCTACGAGCAGTACTTC,CASSQGLAGGSYEQYF
TRBV7-2,few,TRBJ1-4,TRBD1,TGTGCCAGCAGTTGGGACAGGGAAAAACTGTTTTTT,CASSWDREKLFF
TRBV27,once,TRBJ2-7,TRBD2,TGTGCCAATGTTCCCGGGACTAAAGGCGAGCAGTACTTC,CANVPGTKGEQYF
TRBV4-1,NA,TRBJ1-6,NA,TGCGCCAGCAGCCTCCCAGGGGAATCACCCCTCCACTTT,CASSLPGESPLHF
TRBV11-2,NA,TRBJ1-2,NA,TGTGCCAGCAGCTCAGGAGGATTCTATGGCTACACCTTC,CASSSGGFYGYTF
TRBV6-6,few,TRBJ2-2,NA,TGTGCCAGCAGAAACGGGGAGCTGTTTTTT,CASRNGELFF
TRBV20-1,NA,TRBJ2-6,NA,TGCAGTGCTAGAGATCGCCTCCTCTCTGGGGCCAACGTCCTGACTTTC,CSARDRLLSGANVLTF
TRBV7-8,few,TRBJ2-7,NA,TGTGCCAGCAGCTTCCCCGACAGCCCCTACGAGCAGTACTTC,CASSFPDSPYEQYF
TRBV15,few,TRBJ2-7,NA,TGTGCCACCAGCAGAGCGGAGGGGGCCTACGAGCAGTACTTC,CATSRAEGAYEQYF
TRBV7-9,NA,TRBJ1-2,TRBD1,TGTGCCAGCGGTAACGACAGGGGTCGTCTGATTCGGGGCTACACCTTC,CASGNDRGRLIRGYTF
TRBV7-2,NA,TRBJ2-3,TRBD2,TGTGCCAGCAGCTCCGGACTAGCGGGACTGGGCACAGATACGCAGTATTTT,CASSSGLAGLGTDTQYF
TRBV28,NA,TRBJ2-5,NA,TGTGCCAGCAGTTTACTCCCGGCTTCCCTGAAAGAGACCCAGTACTTC,CASSLLPASLKETQYF
TRBV27,NA,TRBJ1-6,NA,TGTGCCAGCAGTTCAGGGTTGGGGACCTATAATTCACCCCTCCACTTT,CASSSGLGTYNSPLHF
TRBV5-6,NA,TRBJ2-4,NA,TGTGCCAGCACCAGAGGAGGGACACTAGCCAAAAACATTCAGTACTTC,CASTRGGTLAKNIQYF
TRBV7-6,NA,TRBJ2-1,TRBD2,TGTGCCAGCAGCCCGGGGGTGACTAGCGGGAGAGGGCAGTTCTTC,CASSPGVTSGRGQFF
TRBV5-1,few,TRBJ2-7,TRBD1,TGCGCCAGCGGAGAGACAGGGTATAGTCCCGACGAGCAGTACTTC,CASGETGYSPDEQYF
TRBV20-1,few,TRBJ2-1,TRBD2,TGCAGTGCTAGACCCAGCTTAGCGGGAGGTCCCTACAATGAGCAGTTCTTC,CSARPSLAGGPYNEQFF
TRBV9,NA,TRBJ1-2,NA,TGTGCCAGCAGCGTCGACGGGACCGACTATGGCTACACCTTC,CASSVDGTDYGYTF
TRBV29-1,few,TRBJ1-1,NA,TGCAGCGCCTCCACAGGGTGGGGAACTGAAGCTTTCTTT,CSASTGWGTEAFF
TRBV12-3/TRBV12-4,NA,TRBJ2-1,NA,TGTGCCATCTCAGACAATGAGCAGTTCTTC,CAISDNEQFF
TRBV12-3/TRBV12-4,few,TRBJ2-1,NA,TGTGCCAACGGCCCTTCACGAGCGGGCAAATACAATGAGCAGTTCTTC,CANGPSRAGKYNEQFF
TRBV9,few,TRBJ2-2,NA,TGTGCCAGCAGCGTACCGGTAAAAACCGGGGGCACCGGGGAGCTGTTTTTT,CASSVPVKTGGTGELFF
TRBV29-1,NA,TRBJ2-5,NA,TGCAGCGTTGAAACAGCCGGTGGGGACCAGTACTTC,CSVETAGGDQYF
TRBV27,many,TRBJ1-5,NA,TGTGCCAGCAGTTCCGGCAATCAGCCCCAGCATTTT,CASSSGNQPQHF
TRBV4-1,few,TRBJ2-2,NA,TGCGCCAGCAGCCACTCCTGGGGCAGCGGAACCGAGGAGCTGTTTTTT,CASSHSWGSGTEELFF
TRBV7-9,few,TRBJ2-6,NA,TGTGCCAGCTCTCCTAGTTCCTCTGGGGCCAACGTCCTGACTTTC,CASSPSSSGANVLTF
TRBV6-1,NA,TRBJ2-7,NA,TGTGCCAGCAGTGAATGGAAAAGTCCTCCCTACGAGCAGTACTTC,CASSEWKSPPYEQYF
TRBV7-8,NA,TRBJ1-1,NA,TGTGCCAGCAGCTTAGCGTGGGCCTTCACTGAAGCTTTCTTT,CASSLAWAFTEAFF
TRBV6-5,few,TRBJ1-4,NA,TGTGCCAGCAGTTACTCGAACAGGGCAGCTAATGAAAAACTGTTTTTT,CASSYSNRAANEKLFF
TRBV5-1,NA,TRBJ1-1,NA,TGCGCCAGCAGCTTGGATGGAGGGGTAACTGAAGCTTTCTTT,CASSLDGGVTEAFF
TRBV12-3/TRBV12-4,NA,TRBJ1-2,NA,TGTGCCAGCAGTTTATTCGGTCTAGGGATCCTCCTTGGCTACACCTTC,CASSLFGLGILLGYTF
TRBV13,NA,TRBJ2-5,NA,TGTGCCAGCAGCGGCAGGGGATCTAATTTGGGGGAGCAGTACTTC,CASSGRGSNLGEQYF
TRBV20-1,few,TRBJ2-2,NA,TGCAGTGCTAGAGACGTGCGATGGGGTTACGCCGGGGAGCTGTTTTTT,CSARDVRWGYAGELFF
TRBV7-2,NA,TRBJ1-6,NA,TGTGCCAGCAGCTTAATAGGGACCGAGGGTAGGCCCCTCCACTTT,CASSLIGTEGRPLHF
TRBV9,NA,TRBJ2-7,TRBD2,TGTGCCAGCAGCGAGGGGGGACTAGCGGGAAACGACTACGAGCAGTACTTC,CASSEGGLAGNDYEQYF
TRBV20-1,few,TRBJ2-7,TRBD2,TGCAGTGCCGAAAAGACTAGCGGAAACTCCTACGAGCAGTACTTC,CSAEKTSGNSYEQYF
TRBV5-1,NA,TRBJ1-6,NA,TGCGCCAGCAGCGATCGGGACCGAATAATGAATTCACCCCTCCACTTT,CASSDRDRIMNSPLHF
TRBV4-1,many,TRBJ1-4,NA,TGCGCCAGCAGCCAAGATGGAGAAAAACTGTTTTTT,CASSQDGEKLFF
TRBV28,NA,TRBJ2-5,TRBD2,TGTGCCAGCAGCCGGACTAGCGCCCCGTCGTCCCAGTACTTC,CASSRTSAPSSQYF
TRBV6-6,few,TRBJ1-4,NA,TGTGCCAGCAGCCTGACGGTAGAAAAACTGTTTTTT,CASSLTVEKLFF
TRBV7-8,NA,TRBJ2-1,NA,TGTGCCAGCAGATTCGATAGCAGCTCCTACAATGAGCAGTTCTTC,CASRFDSSSYNEQFF